Shown below are 22 T cell receptor beta chains from a single sample sequenced in a study of identical twins. MiXCR, run by TCRdb on the 5' RACE reads, gives a single entry per CDR3 protein. Here the sample spans about 920,000 distinct CDR3 sequences, 9% to 15% being singletons. The sample was also reused in another study, on yellow fever vaccine responses in identical twins.

Sequenced sample: PBMCs. The origin of the receptors is a woman aged 18 to 35 in good health.

In this sample, this clonotype turned up a few times. The chain carries TRBV7-9 and TRBJ1-2; possible D gene TRBD1, 6 bases. The length of the CDR3 is 14 residues. Germline CDR1 is SEHNR and CDR2 is FQNEAQ (reference sequence). V was pared by 4 bases and J by 4 bases, with 13 bases between. CDR3 in amino acids: CASSSGAGGYGYTF. The CDR3 DNA reads TGTGCCAGCAGCTCAGGGGCGGGCGGCTATGGCTACACCTTC.

This clonotype was detected only a few times. The chain uses TRBV20-1 and TRBJ2-7; D uncertain. V was trimmed by 3 bases and J by 7 bases, leaving 13 bases between them. The CDR3 has 12 residues. In germline, CDR1 is DFQATT, CDR2 SNEGSKA (reference sequence). The CDR3 region is CSASPVWAEQYF. The DNA for the CDR3 is TGCAGTGCTAGCCCGGTGTGGGCGGAGCAGTACTTC.

This clonotype has a handful of counts. This chain joins TRBV28 and TRBJ2-2, with TRBD1 as a possible D gene (9 bases). Trimming shortened V by 7 bases and J by 5 bases, and 20 bases separated the two germline ends. Germline CDR1 reads MDHEN; CDR2 reads SYDVKM. CDR3 size: 16 residues. This CDR3 reads CASKTGGSGSTGELFF. In DNA form, the CDR3 reads TGTGCCAGCAAGACAGGGGGGAGCGGGAGTACCGGGGAGCTGTTTTTT.

This clonotype was picked up many times. This sequence joins TRBV7-9 and TRBJ2-6; D is undetermined. The CDR3 spans 15 residues. The ends were cut back, 4 bases at V and 0 bases at J, with 7 bases in the middle. From germline, CDR1 is SEHNR and CDR2 FQNEAQ (reference sequence). For the CDR3, the DNA is TGTGCCAGCAGCTCTGATTCCTCTGGGGCCAACGTCCTGACTTTC. This codes for CASSSDSSGANVLTF.

This clonotype has more than one count but fewer than ten. The chain recombines TRBV10-3 with TRBJ2-2; 14 bases line up with TRBD2. From germline, CDR1 is ENHRY and CDR2 SYGVKD. V shed 6 bases, J shed 6 bases, and the junction held 3 bases outside the gene matches. The CDR3 length is 15 residues. CDR3 in DNA: TGTGCCATCAGGGGACTAGCGGGAGAGGCCGGGGAGCTGTTTTTT. Translated, it gives CAIRGLAGEAGELFF.

This clonotype was seen a few times. This chain's CDR3 is CASSPGQDGASEAFF. DNA of the CDR3: TGTGCCAGCTCCCCTGGCCAAGACGGAGCCTCTGAAGCTTTCTTT. The chain is built from TRBV18 and TRBJ1-1; no definite D call. This CDR3 region has 15 residues. The V gene's germline CDR1 is KGHSH and CDR2 LQKENI. Trimming left V 6 bases short and J 6 bases short, with 20 bases between.

This clonotype was seen a handful of times. The chain uses TRBV5-6 and TRBJ1-4; no clear D. The CDR3 sequence is 14 residues long. The V end was cut by 0 bases, the J end by 8 bases, with 11 bases between. Germline V CDR1 and CDR2: SGHDT, YYEEEE. The DNA for the CDR3 is TGTGCCAGCAGCTTGGACAAACTAAACGAAAAACTGTTTTTT. Translated: CASSLDKLNEKLFF.

This chain joins TRBV5-6 and TRBJ2-3, with 8 bases aligning to TRBD1. The CDR3 loop spans 16 amino acids. V shed 4 bases, J shed 4 bases, and the junction held 11 bases outside the gene matches. In germline, CDR1 is SGHDT, CDR2 YYEEEE. CDR3 loop: CASSQPGQTGADTQYF. For the CDR3, the DNA is TGTGCCAGCAGCCAACCGGGACAGACAGGGGCAGATACGCAGTATTTT.

The genes are TRBV6-5 and TRBJ1-1; possible D gene TRBD1, 5 bases. Germline CDR1 and CDR2: MNHEY and SVGAGI. V was pared by 1 base and J by 1 base, with 7 bases between. The length of the CDR3 is 14 residues. CDR3 in DNA: TGTGCCAGCAGTTACTGGGGGAAGAACACTGAAGCTTTCTTT. It yields the protein CASSYWGKNTEAFF.

This clonotype was counted only a few times. The chain has TRBV7-2 and TRBJ1-2; D is uncertain. Trimming removed 5 bases from V and 8 bases from J, with 12 bases in between. The CDR3 is 12 amino acids. Germline V CDR1 and CDR2: SGHTA, FQGNSA. CDR3 protein: CASSTSTTGYTF. The CDR3 nucleotides are TGTGCCAGCAGCACCTCAACTACCGGCTACACCTTC.

The rearrangement links TRBV10-3 to TRBJ2-7; a possible D gene is TRBD1 (5 bases). Trimming removed 6 bases at V and 1 base at J, with 16 bases between. Germline values: CDR1 ENHRY, CDR2 SYGVKD. There are 15 residues in the CDR3. The CDR3 DNA reads TGTGCCATCAGGGAGACAGTCTTAGGTTCCTACGAGCAGTACTTC. Encoded protein: CAIRETVLGSYEQYF.

This clonotype occurred a few times. V usage is TRBV20-1 and J usage is TRBJ1-1, with no clear D. V was trimmed by 2 bases and J by 3 bases, leaving 10 bases between them. Looked up from germline, CDR1 is DFQATT and CDR2 is SNEGSKA (reference sequence). This CDR3 is built from 13 residues. The CDR3 region is CSARKGADTEAFF. CDR3 DNA: TGCAGTGCTAGAAAGGGTGCGGACACTGAAGCTTTCTTT.

This clonotype was seen a handful of times. The chain joins TRBV5-1 to TRBJ2-3; D ambiguous. CDR1 is SGHRS, CDR2 YFSETQ, per germline. V was clipped by 0 bases and J by 4 bases, with 9 bases between them. CDR3 length equals 14 residues. CDR3 protein: CASSLASGPDTQYF. DNA of the CDR3: TGCGCCAGCAGCTTGGCCTCGGGCCCAGATACGCAGTATTTT.

This clonotype was seen only a few times. The chain joins TRBV9 to TRBJ2-1; 8 nucleotides line up with TRBD1. The ends lost 4 bases at V and 6 bases at J; junction bases unmatched: 9. CDR1 is SGDLS and CDR2 is YYNGEE in the germline V gene. The CDR3 sequence is 15 residues long. CDR3 sequence: CASSLSGQVFNEQFF. The CDR3 coding sequence is TGTGCCAGCAGCCTTTCGGGACAGGTTTTCAATGAGCAGTTCTTC.

This clonotype has only a few counts. The chain has TRBV5-8 and TRBJ1-1, with 8 bases lining up with TRBD1. CDR3 length: 14 amino acids. Germline CDR1 SGHTS, CDR2 YDEGEE. V lost 4 bases and J lost 7; bases outside the gene matches: 9. CDR3 amino acids: CASSERQGRIEAFF. The CDR3 DNA follows: TGTGCCAGCAGCGAACGACAGGGGCGAATTGAAGCTTTCTTT.

The genes are TRBV6-1 and TRBJ1-2, with 9 bases that match TRBD1. The CDR3 extends over 16 amino acids. The J segment lost 4 bases and the V segment lost 3 bases, leaving 9 bases of the junction unmatched. The germline V gene has CDR1 MNHNS and CDR2 SASEGT. This chain's CDR3 is CASSDTIGQGSYGYTF. The CDR3 coding sequence is TGTGCCAGCAGTGACACAATCGGACAGGGGAGCTATGGCTACACCTTC.

This rearrangement joins TRBV12-3 or TRBV12-4 to TRBJ2-1; the D is unclear. V was clipped by 1 base and J by 0 bases, with 7 bases between them. The length of the CDR3 is 15 residues. The chain's CDR3 is CASSLVIYSYNEQFF. The CDR3 DNA follows: TGTGCCAGCAGTTTAGTGATATACTCCTACAATGAGCAGTTCTTC.

The chain recombines TRBV18 with TRBJ2-7, with a tentative D call TRBD1 (7 bases). With 3 bases removed from V and 3 bases from J, the gap between germline ends came to 9 bases. Germline V CDR1 and CDR2: KGHSH, LQKENI. The CDR3 contains 13 residues. CDR3 loop: CASSPQGGYEQYV. For the CDR3, the DNA is TGTGCCAGCTCACCTCAGGGGGGCTACGAGCAGTACGTC.

The chain is built from TRBV5-1 and TRBJ2-1; TRBD2 matches 12 bases. This CDR3 is built from 16 residues. The V gene end was trimmed by 2 bases and the J gene end by 4 bases; junction bases not matched to a gene: 4. The germline gives CDR1 SGHRS, CDR2 YFSETQ. CDR3 in DNA: TGCGCCAGCAGCTTCGTCCTAGCGGGGGGGTACAATGAGCAGTTCTTC. Its translation: CASSFVLAGGYNEQFF.

The chain recombines TRBV24-1 with TRBJ2-3; 8 positions agree with TRBD1. CDR1 and CDR2 (germline): KGHDR, SFDVKD. V was pared by 4 bases and J by 0 bases, with 14 bases of the junction left unmatched. The CDR3 loop spans 19 amino acids. CDR3 sequence (DNA): TGTGCCACCAGTGACTTCTTAAATCCGGGACAGGATAGCACAGATACGCAGTATTTT. As protein: CATSDFLNPGQDSTDTQYF.

This clonotype has a handful of counts. V is TRBV6-1 and J is TRBJ2-7; 10 nucleotides agree with TRBD2. The V gene's germline CDR1 is MNHNS and CDR2 SASEGT. Germline trimming cut 3 bases from V and 5 bases from J; bases unmatched to any gene: 7. This CDR3 spans 15 amino acids. The CDR3: CASSEVWLAGDEQYF. The CDR3 region has the DNA TGTGCCAGCAGTGAGGTCTGGCTAGCGGGAGACGAGCAGTACTTC.

A few counts support this clonotype. The J gene is TRBJ2-2, the V gene TRBV7-9; D is uncertain. Germline values: CDR1 SEHNR, CDR2 FQNEAQ (reference sequence). Deletions cut 5 bases from V and 5 bases from J, with 12 bases between. The CDR3 is 14 amino acids. The CDR3 bases are TGTGCCAGCAGCGGCGACCTACGAACCGGGGAGCTGTTTTTT. It translates to CASSGDLRTGELFF.